This paragraph covers one TCR beta chain sequence. The data were taken from a study of control samples from healthy donors and cancer patients. Sequenced by immunoSEQ multiplex PCR; TCRdb stores in-frame clones only, minus some. The sample shows roughly 450,000 clones, roughly 90% of them seen only once. CDR3 length: 15 residues. V trimming: 7 bases; J trimming: 5 bases; junction bases outside the gene matches: 5. Germline V lookup: CDR1 MGHRA, CDR2 YSYEKL. Source material: PBMCs. V is TRBV4-1 and J is TRBJ2-1; 13 bases line up with TRBD2. The TCR comes from a middle-aged man with head and neck cancer. This CDR3 is CASTGTSGGDNEQFF. For the CDR3, the DNA is TGCGCCAGCACCGGAACTAGCGGGGGGGACAATGAGCAGTTCTTC.